Listed here are 8 T cell receptor beta chains from one sample, sequenced in a study of blood T cell repertoires in COVID-19. Clones were sequenced by immunoSEQ multiplex PCR, and TCRdb holds only the in-frame ones, with some missing. Of approximately 60,000 clones listed, more than 70% are singletons. The sample consisted of peripheral blood. Every receptor here comes from a man in his sixties with active or convalescent COVID-19.

The chain joins TRBV30 to TRBJ2-3; D remains ambiguous. V was cut by 0 bases and J by 5 bases, with 3 bases left in between. Per the germline V gene, CDR1 is GTSNPN and CDR2 is SVGIG (reference sequence). This CDR3 contains 11 residues. CDR3 in amino acids: CAWSVQDTQYF. As DNA, the CDR3 is TGTGCCTGGAGTGTACAAGATACGCAGTATTTT.

The V call is TRBV5-1, the J call TRBJ1-6; 10 positions match TRBD1. V dropped 0 bases and J dropped 3; count of bases not matched to a gene: 6. CDR1 SGHRS and CDR2 YFSETQ come from the germline V gene. CDR3 length: 18 amino acids. The chain's CDR3 is CASSLGRDRGFYNSPLHF. The CDR3 region has the DNA TGCGCCAGCAGCTTGGGACGGGACAGGGGCTTCTATAATTCACCCCTCCACTTT.

This chain joins TRBV12-3 or TRBV12-4 and TRBJ2-7; perhaps TRBD1 as D (6 bases). V was clipped by 5 bases and J by 5 bases, with 13 bases between them. The CDR3 extends over 13 amino acids. The chain's CDR3 is CASSTGTLDEQYF. The CDR3 region has the DNA TGTGCCAGCAGTACCGGGACACTGGACGAGCAGTACTTC.

The rearrangement uses TRBV5-5 and TRBJ1-5, with D uncertain. V was shortened by 0 bases and J by 6 bases, with 7 bases between the two germline ends. The CDR3 consists of 13 residues. Germline loops: CDR1 SGHKS, CDR2 YYEKEE (reference sequence). In DNA, the CDR3 is TGTGCCAGCAGCTTGGAAGGGAGTCAGCCCCAGCATTTT. Amino acids: CASSLEGSQPQHF.

The V call is TRBV5-1, the J call TRBJ2-5; 8 bases align to TRBD1. The germline V gene encodes CDR1 SGHRS and CDR2 YFSETQ. This CDR3 has 14 residues. V shed 4 bases and J 5 bases; nucleotides not matched to a gene: 7. The CDR3 nucleotides read TGCGCCAGCAGCCCCCAGGGGGCAGGGGAGACCCAGTACTTC. Protein sequence: CASSPQGAGETQYF. The entire variable domain, with the rest obtained from reference TRBV5-1 and TRBJ2-5, is as follows: KAGVTQTPRYLIKTRGQQVTLSCSPISGHRSVSWYQQTPGQGLQFLFEYFSETQRNKGNFPGRFSGRQFSNSRSEMNVSTLELGDSALYLCASSPQGAGETQYFGPGTRLLVL.

The chain joins TRBV10-2 to TRBJ1-1; no firm D call. Germline lookup yields CDR1 WSHSY and CDR2 SAAADI. The CDR3 is 14 residues long. With 4 bases removed from V and 5 bases from J, the gap between germline ends came to 14 bases. CDR3 residues: CASSGEGLWTEAFF. DNA for the CDR3: TGCGCCAGCAGTGGGGAGGGATTGTGGACTGAAGCTTTCTTT.

This clone has a single count. V is TRBV2 and J is TRBJ1-1; TRBD1 might be the D (6 bases). The germline CDR1 and CDR2 sequences are SNHLY and FYNNEI. This CDR3 has 12 amino acids. The germline V and J ends were trimmed by 7 bases and 3 bases, with 9 bases remaining between them. The CDR3 sequence: CASNDRYTEAFF. The CDR3 nucleotides read TGTGCCAGCAACGACAGGTACACTGAAGCTTTCTTT.

This clone was observed a few times. The V call is TRBV10-1, the J call TRBJ2-5; D is undetermined. The CDR3 sequence is 13 residues long. CDR1 WNHNN and CDR2 SYGVQD come from the germline V gene (reference sequence). V was trimmed by 3 bases and J by 5 bases, leaving 10 bases between them. CDR3 sequence (DNA): TGCGCCAGCAGTGACCGGTTAGAGGAGACCCAGTACTTC. Translation: CASSDRLEETQYF.